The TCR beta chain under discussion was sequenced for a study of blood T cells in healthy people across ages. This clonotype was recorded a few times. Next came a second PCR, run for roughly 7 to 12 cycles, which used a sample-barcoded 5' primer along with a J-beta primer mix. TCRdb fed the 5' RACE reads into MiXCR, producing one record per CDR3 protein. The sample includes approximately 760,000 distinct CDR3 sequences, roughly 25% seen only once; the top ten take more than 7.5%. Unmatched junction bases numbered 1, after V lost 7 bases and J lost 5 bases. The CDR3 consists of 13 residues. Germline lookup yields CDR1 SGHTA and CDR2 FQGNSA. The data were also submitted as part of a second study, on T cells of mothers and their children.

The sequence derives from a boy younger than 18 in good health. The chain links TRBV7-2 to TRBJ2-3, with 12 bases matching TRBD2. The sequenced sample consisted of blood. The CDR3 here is CASTLAGGDTQYF. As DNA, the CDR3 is TGTGCCAGCACACTAGCGGGGGGAGATACGCAGTATTTT. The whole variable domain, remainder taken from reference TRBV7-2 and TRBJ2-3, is GAGVSQSPSNKVTEKGKDVELRCDPISGHTALYWYRQSLGQGLEFLIYFQGNSAPDKSGLPSDRFSAERTGGSVSTLTIQRTQQEDSAVYLCASTLAGGDTQYFGPGTRLTVL.